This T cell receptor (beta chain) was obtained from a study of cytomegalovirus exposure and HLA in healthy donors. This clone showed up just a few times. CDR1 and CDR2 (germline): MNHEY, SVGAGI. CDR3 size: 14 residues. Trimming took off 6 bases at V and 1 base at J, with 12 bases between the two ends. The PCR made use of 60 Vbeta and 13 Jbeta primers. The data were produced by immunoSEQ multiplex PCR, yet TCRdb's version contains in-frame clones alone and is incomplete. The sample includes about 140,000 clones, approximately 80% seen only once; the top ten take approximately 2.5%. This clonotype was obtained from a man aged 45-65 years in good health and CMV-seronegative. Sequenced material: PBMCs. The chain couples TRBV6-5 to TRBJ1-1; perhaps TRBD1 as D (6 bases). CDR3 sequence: CASSPGTPNTEAFF. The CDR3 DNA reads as TGTGCCAGCAGCCCCGGGACACCGAACACTGAAGCTTTCTTT.